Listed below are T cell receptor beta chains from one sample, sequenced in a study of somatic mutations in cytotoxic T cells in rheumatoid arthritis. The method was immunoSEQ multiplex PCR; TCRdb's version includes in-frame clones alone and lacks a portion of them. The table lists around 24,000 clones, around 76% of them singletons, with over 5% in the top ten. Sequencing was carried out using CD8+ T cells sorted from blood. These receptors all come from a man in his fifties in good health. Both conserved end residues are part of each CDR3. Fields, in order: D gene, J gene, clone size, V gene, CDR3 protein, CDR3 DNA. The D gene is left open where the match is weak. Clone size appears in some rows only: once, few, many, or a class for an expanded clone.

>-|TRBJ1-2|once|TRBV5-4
CASRSVTNYGYTF
TGTGCCAGCAGATCAGTGACTAACTATGGCTACACCTTC
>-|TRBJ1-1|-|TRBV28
CASSGSLANTEAFF
TGTGCCAGCAGCGGGTCCCTGGCGAACACTGAAGCTTTCTTT
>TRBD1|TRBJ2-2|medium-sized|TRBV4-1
CASSQDRAGELFF
TGCGCCAGCAGCCAGGACAGGGCCGGGGAGCTGTTTTTT
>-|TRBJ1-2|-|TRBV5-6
CASSLGGRANYGYTF
TGTGCCAGCAGCTTGGGAGGCAGGGCTAACTATGGCTACACCTTC
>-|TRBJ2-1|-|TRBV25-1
CASSAPREEQFF
TGTGCCAGCAGTGCTCCGCGTGAAGAGCAGTTCTTC
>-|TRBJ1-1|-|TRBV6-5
CASSYHELNTEAFF
TGTGCCAGCAGTTACCACGAGCTGAACACTGAAGCTTTCTTT
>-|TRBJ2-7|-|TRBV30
CAWTQGGPYEQYF
TGTGCCTGGACCCAAGGGGGACCCTACGAGCAGTACTTC
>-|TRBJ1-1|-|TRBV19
CASSILATDMNTEAFF
TGTGCCAGTAGTATACTAGCGACAGACATGAACACTGAAGCTTTCTTT
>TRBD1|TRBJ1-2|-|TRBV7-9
CASSFNRDRHYGYTF
TGTGCCAGCAGTTTTAACCGGGACAGACACTATGGCTACACCTTC
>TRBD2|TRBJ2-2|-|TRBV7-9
CASSYVTSRIPGELFF
TGTGCCAGCAGCTACGTGACTAGCCGGATTCCCGGGGAGCTGTTTTTT
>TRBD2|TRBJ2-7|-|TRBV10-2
CASSAGGAYEQYF
TGCGCCAGCAGTGCGGGAGGGGCCTACGAGCAGTACTTC
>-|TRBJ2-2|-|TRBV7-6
CASSLVRNTGELFF
TGTGCCAGCAGCTTAGTTCGTAACACCGGGGAGCTGTTTTTT
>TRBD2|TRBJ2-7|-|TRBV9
CASSTSDAGGEQYF
TGTGCCAGCAGCACCTCGGATGCGGGAGGAGAGCAGTACTTC
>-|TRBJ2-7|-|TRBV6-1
CASGNPDHRGEQYF
TGTGCCAGCGGAAACCCCGACCACCGAGGGGAGCAGTACTTC
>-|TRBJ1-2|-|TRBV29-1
CSVEDTSILRGYTF
TGCAGCGTTGAAGATACCAGCATTTTGCGTGGCTACACCTTC
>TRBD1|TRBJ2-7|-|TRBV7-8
CASSLRSGQTRGQSDEQYF
TGTGCCAGCAGCTTAAGGTCGGGACAGACACGAGGCCAGTCAGACGAGCAGTACTTC
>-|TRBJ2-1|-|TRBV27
CASSYPGNEQFF
TGTGCCAGCAGTTATCCCGGCAATGAGCAGTTCTTC
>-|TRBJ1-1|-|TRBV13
CASSSGGSEAFF
TGTGCCAGCAGCTCCGGAGGATCTGAAGCTTTCTTT
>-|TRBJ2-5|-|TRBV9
CASSVDGGETQYF
TGTGCCAGCAGCGTAGATGGAGGGGAGACCCAGTACTTC
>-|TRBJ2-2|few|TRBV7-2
CASSWADKITGELFF
TGTGCCAGCAGCTGGGCGGACAAAATCACCGGGGAGCTGTTTTTT
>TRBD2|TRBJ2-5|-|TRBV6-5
CASSYARAGGRETQYF
TGTGCCAGCAGTTACGCCCGTGCGGGAGGGCGGGAGACCCAGTACTTC
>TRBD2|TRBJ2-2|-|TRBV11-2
CASSSKPGLAATGELFF
TGTGCCAGCAGCTCCAAGCCGGGACTAGCGGCGACCGGGGAGCTGTTTTTT
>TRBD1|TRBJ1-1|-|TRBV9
CASSANPRDRLNTEAFF
TGTGCCAGCAGCGCGAATCCAAGGGACAGACTAAACACTGAAGCTTTCTTT
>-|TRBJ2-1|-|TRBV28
CASRPRVSRDEQFF
TGTGCCAGCAGGCCCAGGGTAAGTCGCGATGAGCAGTTCTTC
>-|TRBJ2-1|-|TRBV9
CASSVAGYEQFF
TGTGCCAGCAGCGTAGCAGGGTATGAGCAGTTCTTC
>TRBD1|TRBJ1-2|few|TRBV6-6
CASTQGAYGANYGYTF
TGTGCCAGCACCCAGGGGGCGTATGGGGCTAACTATGGCTACACCTTC
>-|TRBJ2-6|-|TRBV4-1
CASSQQHGSSGANVLTF
TGCGCCAGCAGCCAACAGCACGGGAGCTCTGGGGCCAACGTCCTGACTTTC
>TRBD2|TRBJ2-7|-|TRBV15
CATSMGGYGYEQYF
TGTGCCACCAGCATGGGGGGGTATGGATACGAGCAGTACTTC
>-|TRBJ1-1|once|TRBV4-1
CASSQEVSGTTLGNTEAFF
TGCGCCAGCAGCCAAGAAGTGTCCGGGACAACCCTAGGAAACACTGAAGCTTTCTTT
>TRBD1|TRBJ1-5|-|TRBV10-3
CATNEQGLEDQPQHF
TGTGCCACCAACGAACAGGGGCTAGAGGATCAGCCCCAGCATTTT
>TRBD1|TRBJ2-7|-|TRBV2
CASSYLGTESYEQYF
TGTGCCAGCAGCTACCTAGGGACAGAGAGCTACGAGCAGTACTTC
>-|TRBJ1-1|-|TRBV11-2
CASSSTNRAGAFF
TGTGCCAGCAGCTCGACCAACAGGGCCGGCGCTTTCTTT
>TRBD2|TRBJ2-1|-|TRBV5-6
CASSLAGLVSYNEQFF
TGTGCCAGCAGCTTGGCCGGACTAGTCTCCTACAATGAGCAGTTCTTC
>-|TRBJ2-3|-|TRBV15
CATSRDHPRETTDTQYF
TGTGCCACCAGCAGAGATCATCCCCGGGAAACGACAGATACGCAGTATTTT
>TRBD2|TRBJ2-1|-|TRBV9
CASSGTSGNEQFF
TGTGCCAGCAGCGGGACTAGCGGGAATGAGCAGTTCTTC
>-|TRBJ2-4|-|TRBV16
CASSLDQTGPKNIQYF
TGTGCCAGCAGCCTAGATCAGACAGGACCCAAAAACATTCAGTACTTC
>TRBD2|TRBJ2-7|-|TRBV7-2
CASSFKPGLASYEQYF
TGTGCCAGCAGCTTCAAACCGGGACTAGCGAGCTACGAGCAGTACTTC
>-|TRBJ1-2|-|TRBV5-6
CASSLDLQGSGYTF
TGTGCCAGCAGCTTGGACTTACAGGGAAGTGGCTACACCTTC
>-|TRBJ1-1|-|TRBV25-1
CASSELGIDRRGEAFF
TGTGCCAGCAGTGAATTGGGCATCGACAGACGTGGTGAAGCTTTCTTT
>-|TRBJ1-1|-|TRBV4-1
CASSQVLANTEAFF
TGCGCCAGCAGCCAAGTTTTGGCTAACACTGAAGCTTTCTTT
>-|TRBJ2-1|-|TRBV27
CASSLVSSYNEQFF
TGTGCCAGCAGTTTAGTGAGCTCCTACAATGAGCAGTTCTTC
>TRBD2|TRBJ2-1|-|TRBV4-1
CASSQAARGGSYNEQFF
TGCGCCAGCAGCCAGGCGGCCCGGGGGGGCTCCTACAATGAGCAGTTCTTC
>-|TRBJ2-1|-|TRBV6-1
CASSEEFGESYNEQFF
TGTGCCAGCAGTGAAGAATTTGGGGAATCCTACAATGAGCAGTTCTTC
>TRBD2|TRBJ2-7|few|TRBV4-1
CASSSSSGPYEQYF
TGCGCCAGCAGCTCTTCTAGCGGTCCCTACGAGCAGTACTTC
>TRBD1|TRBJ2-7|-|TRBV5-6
CASSLGQGVPEQYF
TGTGCCAGCAGCCTGGGACAGGGGGTACCAGAGCAGTACTTC
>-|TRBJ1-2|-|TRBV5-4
CASSLVGDNYGYTF
TGTGCCAGCAGCTTGGTAGGAGATAACTATGGCTACACCTTC
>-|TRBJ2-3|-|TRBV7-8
CASSLSGSTDTQYF
TGTGCCAGCAGCTTGAGCGGGAGCACAGATACGCAGTATTTT
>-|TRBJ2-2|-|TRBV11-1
CASSLGAGSNTGELFF
TGTGCCAGCAGCTTAGGGGCAGGTTCGAACACCGGGGAGCTGTTTTTT
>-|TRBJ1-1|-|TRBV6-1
CASSAEENTEAFF
TGTGCCAGCAGTGCTGAAGAGAACACTGAAGCTTTCTTT
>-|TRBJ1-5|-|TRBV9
CASSVEQPKRVRPQHF
TGTGCCAGCAGCGTAGAACAGCCTAAGAGGGTTAGGCCCCAGCATTTT
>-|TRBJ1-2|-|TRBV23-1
CASRPRGQLDGYTF
TGCGCCAGCAGGCCACGCGGACAGCTGGATGGCTACACCTTC
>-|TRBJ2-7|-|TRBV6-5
CATRVGYEQYF
TGTGCCACCAGGGTAGGATACGAGCAGTACTTC
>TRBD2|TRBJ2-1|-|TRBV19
CASSPESSGAHPSSYNEQFF
TGTGCCAGTAGCCCTGAGTCGAGCGGGGCCCATCCCAGCTCCTACAATGAGCAGTTCTTC
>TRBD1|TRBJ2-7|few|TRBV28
CASRPDRSYEQYF
TGTGCCAGCAGACCGGACAGGTCGTACGAGCAGTACTTC
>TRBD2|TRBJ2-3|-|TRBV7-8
CASTKSTSGRGDTQYF
TGTGCCAGCACGAAGTCCACTAGCGGGAGAGGAGATACGCAGTATTTT